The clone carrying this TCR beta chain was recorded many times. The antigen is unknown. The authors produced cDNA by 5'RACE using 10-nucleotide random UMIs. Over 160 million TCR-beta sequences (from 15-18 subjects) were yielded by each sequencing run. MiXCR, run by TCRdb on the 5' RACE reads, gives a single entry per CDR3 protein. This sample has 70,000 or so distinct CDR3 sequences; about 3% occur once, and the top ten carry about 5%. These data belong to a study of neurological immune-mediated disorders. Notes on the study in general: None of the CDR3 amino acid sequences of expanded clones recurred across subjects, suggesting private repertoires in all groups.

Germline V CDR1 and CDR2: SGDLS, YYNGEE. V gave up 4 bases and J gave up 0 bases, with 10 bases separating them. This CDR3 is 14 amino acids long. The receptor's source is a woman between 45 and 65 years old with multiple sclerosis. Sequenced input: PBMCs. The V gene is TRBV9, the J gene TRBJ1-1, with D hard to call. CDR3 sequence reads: CASSPRPMNTEAFF. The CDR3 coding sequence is TGTGCCAGCAGCCCGCGACCGATGAACACTGAAGCTTTCTTT.